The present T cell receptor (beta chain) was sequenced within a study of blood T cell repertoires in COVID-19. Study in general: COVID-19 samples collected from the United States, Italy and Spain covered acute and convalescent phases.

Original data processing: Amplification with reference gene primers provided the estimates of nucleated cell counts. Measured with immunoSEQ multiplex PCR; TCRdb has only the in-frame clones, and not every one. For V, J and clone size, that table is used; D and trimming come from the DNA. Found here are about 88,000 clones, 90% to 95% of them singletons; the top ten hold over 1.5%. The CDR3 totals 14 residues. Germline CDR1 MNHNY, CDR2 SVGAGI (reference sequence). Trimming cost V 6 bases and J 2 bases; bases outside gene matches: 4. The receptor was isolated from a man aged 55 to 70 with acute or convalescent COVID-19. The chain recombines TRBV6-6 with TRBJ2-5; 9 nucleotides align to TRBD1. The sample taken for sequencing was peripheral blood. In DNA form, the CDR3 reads TGTGCCAGCAGGGCCGGGACAGGGCAAGAGACCCAGTACTTC. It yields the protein CASRAGTGQETQYF.